The 3 T cell receptor beta chains listed next were all sequenced from one sample in a study of identical twins' blood T cells. TCRdb reprocessed the 5' RACE reads via MiXCR and lists one record per CDR3 protein. Of roughly 380,000 distinct CDR3 sequences in the sample, more than 25% were seen once. Sequencing was performed on PBMCs. All receptors derive from a woman aged 18-50 years in good health.

This clonotype has more than one count but fewer than ten. The chain has TRBV29-1 and TRBJ1-4; possibly TRBD1 for D (5 bases). CDR1 and CDR2 from the germline V gene are SQVTM and ANQGSEA. V shed 1 base and J shed 8 bases, with 11 bases lying between them. The CDR3 has 13 residues. The CDR3 sequence is CSVEGGEREKLFF. The CDR3 nucleotides are TGCAGCGTTGAAGGGGGGGAAAGGGAAAAACTGTTTTTT.

This clonotype appeared a few times. This chain links TRBV6-2 or TRBV6-3 with TRBJ1-5; D uncertain. Trimming shortened V by 2 bases and J by 1 base, and 6 bases separated the two germline ends. The CDR3 length is 14 residues. Germline V gene lookup returns CDR1 MNHEY and CDR2 SVGEGT. Written as DNA, the CDR3 is TGTGCCAGCAGTTACGTACAGAGCAATCAGCCCCAGCATTTT. This gives the protein CASSYVQSNQPQHF.

A remark on this clonotype: Just one base apart from a much larger clone, this may be a read error. The chain couples TRBV15 to TRBJ1-1, with 7 bases aligning to TRBD1. The CDR3 length is 14 residues. Trimming took 1 base from V and 4 from J; bases not matched to a gene: 3. Germline values: CDR1 LNHNV, CDR2 YYDKDF (reference sequence). Here the CDR3 reads CATSRAGQSTEAFF. CDR3 DNA sequence: TGTGCCACCAGCAGAGCGGGACAGAGCACTGAAGCTTTCTTT. Filled out from reference TRBV15 and TRBJ1-1, the complete variable domain reads DAMVIQNPRYQVTQFGKPVTLSCSQTLNHNVMYWYQQKSSQAPKLLFHYYDKDFNNEADTPDNFQSRRPNTSFCFLDIRSPGLGDTAMYLCATSRAGQSTEAFFGQGTRLTVV.